Sequencing of this T cell receptor (beta chain) was carried out in a study of shared clonotypes between healthy human individuals. Concerning this clone: Its target is not known.

Points from the study as a whole: Clonotype sharing among the donors was expected to vary with sequencing depth.

The assay was immunoSEQ multiplex PCR, and TCRdb's table has in-frame clones only and misses some. The table records some 2,400,000 clones, about 94% of them present only once. Germline loops: CDR1 SGHNT, CDR2 YYREEE (reference sequence). V shed 6 bases, J shed 3 bases, and the junction held 12 bases outside the gene matches. This CDR3 has 16 amino acids. This chain links TRBV5-4 with TRBJ2-1; 7 nucleotides agree with TRBD2. The TCR was taken from a man in his late teens or twenties in good health. Sequenced material: naive CD4+ T cells sorted from blood. The subset here: CD45RA+ positively selected. The CDR3 spells CASTSSRGGSYNEQFF. The CDR3 region has the DNA TGTGCCAGCACTTCTTCCCGGGGCGGGAGCTACAATGAGCAGTTCTTC.